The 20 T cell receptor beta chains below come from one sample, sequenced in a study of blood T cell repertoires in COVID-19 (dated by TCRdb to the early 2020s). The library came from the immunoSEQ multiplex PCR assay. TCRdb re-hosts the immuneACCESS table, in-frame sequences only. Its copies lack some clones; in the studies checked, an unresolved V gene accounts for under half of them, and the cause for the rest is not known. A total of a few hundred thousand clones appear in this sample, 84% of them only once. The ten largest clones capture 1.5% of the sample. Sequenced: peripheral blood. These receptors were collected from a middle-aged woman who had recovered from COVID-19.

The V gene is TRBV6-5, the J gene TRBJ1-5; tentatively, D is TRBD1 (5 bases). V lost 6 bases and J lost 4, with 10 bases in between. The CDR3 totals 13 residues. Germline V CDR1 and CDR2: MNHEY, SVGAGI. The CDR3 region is CASRPGGNQPQHF. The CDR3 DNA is TGTGCCAGCAGGCCCGGGGGGAATCAGCCCCAGCATTTT.

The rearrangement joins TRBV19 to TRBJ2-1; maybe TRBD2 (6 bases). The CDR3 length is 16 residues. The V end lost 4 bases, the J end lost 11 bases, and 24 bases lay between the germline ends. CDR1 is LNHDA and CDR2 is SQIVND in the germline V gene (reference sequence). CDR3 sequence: CASSRFDGGLVNKQFF. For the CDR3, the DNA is TGTGCCAGTAGTAGGTTTGACGGGGGACTCGTTAATAAGCAGTTCTTC.

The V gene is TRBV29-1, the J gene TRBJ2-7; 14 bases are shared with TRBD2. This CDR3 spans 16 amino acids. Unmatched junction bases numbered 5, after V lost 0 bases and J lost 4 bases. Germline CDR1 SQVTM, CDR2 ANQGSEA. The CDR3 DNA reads TGCAGCGTTGAAGATGGGACTAGCGGGGGAGGTTACGAGCAGTACTTC. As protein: CSVEDGTSGGGYEQYF.

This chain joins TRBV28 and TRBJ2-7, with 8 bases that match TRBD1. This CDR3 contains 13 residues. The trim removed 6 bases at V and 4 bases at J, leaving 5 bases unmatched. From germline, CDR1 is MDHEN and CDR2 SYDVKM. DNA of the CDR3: TGTGCCAGCAGGGGACAGGTAGAATACGAGCAGTACTTC. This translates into CASRGQVEYEQYF.

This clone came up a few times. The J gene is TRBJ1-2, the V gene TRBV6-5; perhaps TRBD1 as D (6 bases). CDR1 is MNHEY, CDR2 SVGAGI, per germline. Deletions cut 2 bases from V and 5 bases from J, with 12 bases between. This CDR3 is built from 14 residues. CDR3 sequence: CASSYRGQLYGYTF. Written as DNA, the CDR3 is TGTGCCAGCAGTTACCGAGGACAGCTTTATGGCTACACCTTC.

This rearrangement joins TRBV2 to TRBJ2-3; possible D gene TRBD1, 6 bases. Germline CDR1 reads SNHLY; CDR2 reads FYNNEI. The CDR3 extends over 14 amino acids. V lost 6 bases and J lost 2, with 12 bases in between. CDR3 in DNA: TGTGCCAGCAGGCTACAGGGAACCACAGATACGCAGTATTTT. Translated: CASRLQGTTDTQYF.

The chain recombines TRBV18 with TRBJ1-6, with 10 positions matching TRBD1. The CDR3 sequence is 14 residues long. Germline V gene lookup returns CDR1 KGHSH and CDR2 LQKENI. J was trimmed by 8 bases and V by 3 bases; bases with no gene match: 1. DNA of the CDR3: TGTGCCAGCTCACCGACAGGGGGCGATTCACCCCTCCACTTT. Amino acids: CASSPTGGDSPLHF. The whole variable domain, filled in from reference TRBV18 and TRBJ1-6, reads NAGVMQNPRHLVRRRGQEARLRCSPMKGHSHVYWYRQLPEEGLKFMVYLQKENIIDESGMPKERFSAEFPKEGPSILRIQQVVRGDSAAYFCASSPTGGDSPLHFGNGTRLTVT.

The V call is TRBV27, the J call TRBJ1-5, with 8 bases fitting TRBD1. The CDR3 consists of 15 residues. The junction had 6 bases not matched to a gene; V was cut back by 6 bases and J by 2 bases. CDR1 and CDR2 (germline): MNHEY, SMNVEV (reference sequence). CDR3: CASRSGQGRNQPQHF. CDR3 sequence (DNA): TGTGCCAGCAGATCCGGACAGGGCCGCAATCAGCCCCAGCATTTT.

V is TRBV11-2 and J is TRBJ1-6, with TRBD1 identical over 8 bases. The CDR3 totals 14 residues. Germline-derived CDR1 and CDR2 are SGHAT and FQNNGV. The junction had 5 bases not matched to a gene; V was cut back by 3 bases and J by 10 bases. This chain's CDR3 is CASSFGQGRSPLHF. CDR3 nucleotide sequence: TGTGCCAGCAGCTTTGGACAGGGCAGATCACCCCTCCACTTT. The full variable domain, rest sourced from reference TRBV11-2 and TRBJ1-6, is EAGVAQSPRYKIIEKRQSVAFWCNPISGHATLYWYQQILGQGPKLLIQFQNNGVVDDSQLPKDRFSAERLKGVDSTLKIQPAKLEDSAVYLCASSFGQGRSPLHFGNGTRLTVT.

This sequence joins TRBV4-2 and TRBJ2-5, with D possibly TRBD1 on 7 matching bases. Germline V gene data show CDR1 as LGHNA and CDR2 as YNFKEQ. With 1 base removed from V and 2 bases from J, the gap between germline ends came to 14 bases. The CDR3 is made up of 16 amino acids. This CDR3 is CASSQVRGRGQETQYF. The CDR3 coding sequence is TGTGCCAGCAGCCAAGTAAGGGGGCGGGGACAAGAGACCCAGTACTTC.

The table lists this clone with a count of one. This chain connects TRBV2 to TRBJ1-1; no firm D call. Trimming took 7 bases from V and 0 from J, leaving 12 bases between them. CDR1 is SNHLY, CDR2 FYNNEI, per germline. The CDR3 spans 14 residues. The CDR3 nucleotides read TGTGCCAGCAATTCAGTCGATTTGAACACTGAAGCTTTCTTT. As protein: CASNSVDLNTEAFF.

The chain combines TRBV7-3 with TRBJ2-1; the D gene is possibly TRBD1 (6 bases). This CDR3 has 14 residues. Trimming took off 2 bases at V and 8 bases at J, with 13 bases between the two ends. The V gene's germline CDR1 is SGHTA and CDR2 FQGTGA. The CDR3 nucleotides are TGTGCCAGCAGCTTACGGCCAGGGGCGGATGAGCAGTTCTTC. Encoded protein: CASSLRPGADEQFF. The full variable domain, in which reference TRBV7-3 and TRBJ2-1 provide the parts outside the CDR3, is GAGVSQTPSNKVTEKGKYVELRCDPISGHTALYWYRQSLGQGPEFLIYFQGTGAADDSGLPNDRFFAVRPEGSVSTLKIQRTERGDSAVYLCASSLRPGADEQFFGPGTRLTVL.

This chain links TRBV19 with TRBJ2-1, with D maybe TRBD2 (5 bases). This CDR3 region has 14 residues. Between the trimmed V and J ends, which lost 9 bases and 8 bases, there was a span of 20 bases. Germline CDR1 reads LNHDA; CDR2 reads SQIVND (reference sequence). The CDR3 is CASRFGTARDEQFF. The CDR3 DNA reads TGTGCCAGCAGATTCGGAACAGCGCGGGATGAGCAGTTCTTC.

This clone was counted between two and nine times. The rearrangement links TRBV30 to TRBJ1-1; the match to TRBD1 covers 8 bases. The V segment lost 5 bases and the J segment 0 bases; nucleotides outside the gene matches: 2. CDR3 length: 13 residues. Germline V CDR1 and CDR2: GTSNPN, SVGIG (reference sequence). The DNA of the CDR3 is TGTGCCTGGGGACAGGGCTTGAACACTGAAGCTTTCTTT. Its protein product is CAWGQGLNTEAFF.

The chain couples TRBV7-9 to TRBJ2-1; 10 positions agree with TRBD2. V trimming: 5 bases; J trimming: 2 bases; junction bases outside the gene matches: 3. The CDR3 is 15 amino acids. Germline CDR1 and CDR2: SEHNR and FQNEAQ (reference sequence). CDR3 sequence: CASSPSGGAYNEQFF. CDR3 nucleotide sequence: TGTGCCAGCAGCCCTAGCGGGGGCGCCTACAATGAGCAGTTCTTC.

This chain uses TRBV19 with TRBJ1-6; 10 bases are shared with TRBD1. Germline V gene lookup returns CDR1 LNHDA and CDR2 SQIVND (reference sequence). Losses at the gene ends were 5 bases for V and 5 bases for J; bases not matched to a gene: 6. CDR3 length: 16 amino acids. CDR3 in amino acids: CASSLRQGANNSPLHF. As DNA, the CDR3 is TGTGCCAGTAGTTTACGACAGGGGGCTAATAATTCACCCCTCCACTTT.

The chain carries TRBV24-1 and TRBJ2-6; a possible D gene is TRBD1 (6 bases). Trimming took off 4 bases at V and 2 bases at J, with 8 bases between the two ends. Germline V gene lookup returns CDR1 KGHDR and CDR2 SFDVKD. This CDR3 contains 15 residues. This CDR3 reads CATSDHRAGANVLTF. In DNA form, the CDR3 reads TGTGCCACCAGTGACCACAGGGCTGGGGCCAACGTCCTGACTTTC.

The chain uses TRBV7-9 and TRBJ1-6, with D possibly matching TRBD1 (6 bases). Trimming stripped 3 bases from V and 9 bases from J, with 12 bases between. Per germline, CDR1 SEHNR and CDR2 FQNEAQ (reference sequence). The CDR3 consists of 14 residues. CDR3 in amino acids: CASSLSQGVSPLHF. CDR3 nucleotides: TGTGCCAGCAGCTTGTCACAGGGTGTTTCACCCCTCCACTTT.

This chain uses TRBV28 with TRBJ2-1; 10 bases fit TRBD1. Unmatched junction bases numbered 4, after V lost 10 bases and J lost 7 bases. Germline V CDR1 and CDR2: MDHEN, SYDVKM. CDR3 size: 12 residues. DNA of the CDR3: TGTGCCACCTGGGACAGGGGTAATGAGCAGTTCTTC. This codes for CATWDRGNEQFF.

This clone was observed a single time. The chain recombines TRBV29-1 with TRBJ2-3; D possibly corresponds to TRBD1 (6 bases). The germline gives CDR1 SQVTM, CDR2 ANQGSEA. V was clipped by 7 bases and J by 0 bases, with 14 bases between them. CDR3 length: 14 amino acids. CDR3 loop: CSGVDRTSTDTQYF. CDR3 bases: TGCAGCGGGGTAGACAGGACTAGCACAGATACGCAGTATTTT.